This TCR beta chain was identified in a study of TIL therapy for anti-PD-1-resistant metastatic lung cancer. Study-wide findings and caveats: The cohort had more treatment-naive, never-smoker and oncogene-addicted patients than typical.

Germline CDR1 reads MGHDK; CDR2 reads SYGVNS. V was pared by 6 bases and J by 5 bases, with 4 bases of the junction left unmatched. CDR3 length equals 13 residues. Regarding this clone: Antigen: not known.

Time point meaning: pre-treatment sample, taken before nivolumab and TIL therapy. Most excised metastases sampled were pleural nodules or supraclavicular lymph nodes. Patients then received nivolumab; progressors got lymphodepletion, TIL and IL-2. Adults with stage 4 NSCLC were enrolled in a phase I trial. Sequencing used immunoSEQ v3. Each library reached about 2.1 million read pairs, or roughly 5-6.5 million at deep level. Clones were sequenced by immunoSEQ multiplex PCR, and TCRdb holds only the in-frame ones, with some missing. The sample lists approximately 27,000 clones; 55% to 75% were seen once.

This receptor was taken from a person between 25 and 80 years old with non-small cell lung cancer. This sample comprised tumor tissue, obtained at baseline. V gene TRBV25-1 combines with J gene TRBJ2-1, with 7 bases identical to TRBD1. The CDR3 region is CASSQQGHNEQFF. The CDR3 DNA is TGTGCCAGCAGCCAACAGGGGCACAATGAGCAGTTCTTC. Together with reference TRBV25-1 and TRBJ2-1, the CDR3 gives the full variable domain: EADIYQTPRYLVIGTGKKITLECSQTMGHDKMYWYQQDPGMELHLIHYSYGVNSTEKGDLSSESTVSRIRTEHFPLTLESARPSHTSQYLCASSQQGHNEQFFGPGTRLTVL.